This paragraph reports one TCR beta chain. Its antigen is not known. This specimen belongs to a study of identical twins. Findings and caveats of the study: Out-of-frame sharing of TCR alpha in monozygotic twins was underestimated by models. Beta clonotypes that were abundant in cord blood contained fewer insertions, a pattern absent from memory repertoires. Where out-of-frame alpha sequences were twin-shared, they showed excess low generation probability.

Germline V gene data show CDR1 as DFQATT and CDR2 as SNEGSKA (reference sequence). The CDR3 is made up of 18 amino acids. V gave up 0 bases and J gave up 3 bases; unmatched junction bases: 13. Each cDNA held unique molecular identifiers, and template switching gave it a universal primer site. Via MiXCR, TCRdb re-called the 5' RACE reads, giving one row per CDR3 protein. The sample has 1.5 million to 2 million distinct CDR3 sequences, about 30% seen once; the top ten hold around 0.25%. The chain is built from TRBV20-1 and TRBJ2-1; 8 nucleotides line up with TRBD2. Input material: cord blood. This TCR was sampled from a newborn girl in good health. CDR3 amino acids: CSARDRHPVAGYYNEQFF. The CDR3 DNA is TGCAGTGCTAGAGACCGACACCCTGTAGCGGGATACTACAATGAGCAGTTCTTC.